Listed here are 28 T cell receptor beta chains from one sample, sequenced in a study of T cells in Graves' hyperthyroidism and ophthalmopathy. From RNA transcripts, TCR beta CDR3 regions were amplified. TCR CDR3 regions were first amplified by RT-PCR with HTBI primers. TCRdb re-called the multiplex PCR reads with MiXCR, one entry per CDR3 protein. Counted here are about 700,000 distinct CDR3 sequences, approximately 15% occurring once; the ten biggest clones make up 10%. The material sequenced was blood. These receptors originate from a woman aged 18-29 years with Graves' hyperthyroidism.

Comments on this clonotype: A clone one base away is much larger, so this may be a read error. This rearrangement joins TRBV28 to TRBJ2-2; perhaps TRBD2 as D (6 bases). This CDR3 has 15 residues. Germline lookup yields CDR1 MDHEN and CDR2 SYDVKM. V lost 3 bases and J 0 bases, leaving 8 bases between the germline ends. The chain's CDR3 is CASSFSGANTGELFF. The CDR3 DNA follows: TGTGCCAGCAGTTTTTCGGGGGCGAACACCGGGGAGCTGTTTTTT.

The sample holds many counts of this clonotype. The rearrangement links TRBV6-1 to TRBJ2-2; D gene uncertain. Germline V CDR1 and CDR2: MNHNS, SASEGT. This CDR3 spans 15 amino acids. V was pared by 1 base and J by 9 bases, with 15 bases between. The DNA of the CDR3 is TGTGCCAGCAGTGAAGGTCCGGGCCGTGGCCGGGAGCTGTTTTTT. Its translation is CASSEGPGRGRELFF.

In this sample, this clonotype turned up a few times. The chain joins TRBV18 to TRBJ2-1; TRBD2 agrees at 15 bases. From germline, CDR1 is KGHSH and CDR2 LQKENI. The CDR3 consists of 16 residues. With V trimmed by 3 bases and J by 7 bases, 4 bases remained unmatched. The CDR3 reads CASSPTGTSGRNEQFF. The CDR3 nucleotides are TGTGCCAGCTCACCCACCGGGACTAGCGGGAGGAATGAGCAGTTCTTC. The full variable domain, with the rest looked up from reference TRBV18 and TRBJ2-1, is NAGVMQNPRHLVRRRGQEARLRCSPMKGHSHVYWYRQLPEEGLKFMVYLQKENIIDESGMPKERFSAEFPKEGPSILRIQQVVRGDSAAYFCASSPTGTSGRNEQFFGPGTRLTVL.

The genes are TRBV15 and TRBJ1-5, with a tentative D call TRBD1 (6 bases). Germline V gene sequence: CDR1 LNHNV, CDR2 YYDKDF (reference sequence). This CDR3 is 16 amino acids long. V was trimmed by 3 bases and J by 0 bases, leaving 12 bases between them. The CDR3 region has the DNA TGTGCCACCAGCAGGCGACAGGACTATAGCAATCAGCCCCAGCATTTT. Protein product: CATSRRQDYSNQPQHF.

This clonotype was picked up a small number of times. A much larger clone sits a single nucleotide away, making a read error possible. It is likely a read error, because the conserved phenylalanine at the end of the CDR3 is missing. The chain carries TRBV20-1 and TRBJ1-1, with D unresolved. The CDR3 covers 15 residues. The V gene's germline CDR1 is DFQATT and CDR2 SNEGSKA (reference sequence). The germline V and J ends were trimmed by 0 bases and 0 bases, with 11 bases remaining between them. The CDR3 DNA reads TGCAGTGCTAGAGAAGGTGATATCATGAACACTGAAGCTTTCTTA. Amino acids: CSAREGDIMNTEAFL.

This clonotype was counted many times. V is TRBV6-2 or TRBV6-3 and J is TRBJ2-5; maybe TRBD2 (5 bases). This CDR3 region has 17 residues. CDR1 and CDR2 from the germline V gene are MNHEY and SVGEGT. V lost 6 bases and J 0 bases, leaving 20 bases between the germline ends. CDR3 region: CASSSPWERANQETQYF. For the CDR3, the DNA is TGTGCCAGCAGCTCCCCCTGGGAGCGTGCTAACCAAGAGACCCAGTACTTC.

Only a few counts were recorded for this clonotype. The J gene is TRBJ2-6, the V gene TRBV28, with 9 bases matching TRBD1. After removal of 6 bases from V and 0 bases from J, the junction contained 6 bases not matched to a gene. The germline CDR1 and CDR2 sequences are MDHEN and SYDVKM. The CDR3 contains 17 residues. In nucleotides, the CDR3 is TGTGCCAGCAGATTCCGGGACAGGGTCTCTGGGGCCAACGTCCTGACTTTC. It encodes CASRFRDRVSGANVLTF.

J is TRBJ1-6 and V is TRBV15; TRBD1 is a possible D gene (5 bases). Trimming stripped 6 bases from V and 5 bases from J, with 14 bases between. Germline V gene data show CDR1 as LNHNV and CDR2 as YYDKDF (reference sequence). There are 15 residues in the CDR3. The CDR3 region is CATREGLGDNSPLHF. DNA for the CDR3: TGTGCCACCAGAGAGGGGCTCGGAGATAATTCACCCCTCCACTTT.

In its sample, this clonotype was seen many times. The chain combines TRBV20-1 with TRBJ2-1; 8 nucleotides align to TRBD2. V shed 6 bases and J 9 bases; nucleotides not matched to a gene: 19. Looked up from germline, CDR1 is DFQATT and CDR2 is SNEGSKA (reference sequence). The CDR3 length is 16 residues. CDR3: CSAKHGSGLVYVEQFF. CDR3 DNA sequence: TGCAGTGCCAAACACGGCTCGGGACTAGTATACGTTGAGCAGTTCTTC.

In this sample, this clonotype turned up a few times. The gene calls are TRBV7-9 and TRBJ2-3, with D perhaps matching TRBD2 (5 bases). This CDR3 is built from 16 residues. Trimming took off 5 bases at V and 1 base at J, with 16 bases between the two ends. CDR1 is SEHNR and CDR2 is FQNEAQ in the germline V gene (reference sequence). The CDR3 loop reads CASSPRVAQGTDTQYF. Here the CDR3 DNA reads TGTGCCAGCAGCCCTCGGGTAGCGCAAGGCACAGATACGCAGTATTTT. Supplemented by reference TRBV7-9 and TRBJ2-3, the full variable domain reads DTGVSQNPRHKITKRGQNVTFRCDPISEHNRLYWYRQTLGQGPEFLTYFQNEAQLEKSRLLSDRFSAERPKGSFSTLEIQRTEQGDSAMYLCASSPRVAQGTDTQYFGPGTRLTVL.

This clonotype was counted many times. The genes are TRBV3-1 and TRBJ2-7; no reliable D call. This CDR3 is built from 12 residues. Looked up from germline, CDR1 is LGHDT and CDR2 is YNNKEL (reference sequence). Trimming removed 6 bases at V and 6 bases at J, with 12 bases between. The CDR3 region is CASRPTIGEQYF. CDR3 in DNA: TGTGCCAGCAGGCCGACCATAGGCGAGCAGTACTTC.

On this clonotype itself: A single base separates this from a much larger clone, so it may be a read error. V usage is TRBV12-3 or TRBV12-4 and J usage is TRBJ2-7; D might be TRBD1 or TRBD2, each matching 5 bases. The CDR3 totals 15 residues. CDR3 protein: CAGSFSGDDPYEQYF. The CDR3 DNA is TGTGCCGGCAGTTTCTCTGGGGACGACCCCTACGAGCAGTACTTC.

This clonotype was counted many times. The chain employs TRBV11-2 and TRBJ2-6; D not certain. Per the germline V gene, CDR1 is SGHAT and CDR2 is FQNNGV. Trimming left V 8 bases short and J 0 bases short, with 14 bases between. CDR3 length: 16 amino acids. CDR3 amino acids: CASQPGINSGANVLTF. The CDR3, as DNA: TGTGCCAGCCAGCCTGGGATAAACTCTGGGGCCAACGTCCTGACTTTC.

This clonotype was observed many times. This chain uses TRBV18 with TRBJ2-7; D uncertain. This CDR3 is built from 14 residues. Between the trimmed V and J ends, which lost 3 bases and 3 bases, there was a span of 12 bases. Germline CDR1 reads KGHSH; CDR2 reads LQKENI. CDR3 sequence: CASSPIQTYYEQYF. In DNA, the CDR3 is TGTGCCAGCTCACCCATACAGACCTACTACGAGCAGTACTTC.

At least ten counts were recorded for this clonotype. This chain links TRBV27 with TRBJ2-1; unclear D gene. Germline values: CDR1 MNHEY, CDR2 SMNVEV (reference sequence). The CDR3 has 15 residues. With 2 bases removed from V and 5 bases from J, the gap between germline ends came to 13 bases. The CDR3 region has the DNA TGTGCCAGCAGTTTAGCACGGTTAACAAACAATGAGCAGTTCTTC. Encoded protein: CASSLARLTNNEQFF.

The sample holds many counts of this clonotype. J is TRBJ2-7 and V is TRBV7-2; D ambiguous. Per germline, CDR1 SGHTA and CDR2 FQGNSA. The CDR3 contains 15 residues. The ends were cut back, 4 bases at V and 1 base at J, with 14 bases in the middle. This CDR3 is CASSYSPQWSYEQYF. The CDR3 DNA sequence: TGTGCCAGCAGCTACTCCCCACAGTGGTCCTACGAGCAGTACTTC.

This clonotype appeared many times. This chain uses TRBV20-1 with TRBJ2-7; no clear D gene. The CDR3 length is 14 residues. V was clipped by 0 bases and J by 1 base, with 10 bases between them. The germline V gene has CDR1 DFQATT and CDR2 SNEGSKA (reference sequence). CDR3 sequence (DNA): TGCAGTGCTAGAGAATTCTTTCAGTCCTACGAGCAGTACTTC. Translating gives CSAREFFQSYEQYF.

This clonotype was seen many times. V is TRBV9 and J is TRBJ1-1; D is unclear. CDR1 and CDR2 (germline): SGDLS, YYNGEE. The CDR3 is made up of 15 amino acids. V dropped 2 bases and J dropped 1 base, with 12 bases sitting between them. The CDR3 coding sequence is TGTGCCAGCAGCGTTAAACCGGCTCGGAACACTGAAGCTTTCTTT. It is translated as CASSVKPARNTEAFF.

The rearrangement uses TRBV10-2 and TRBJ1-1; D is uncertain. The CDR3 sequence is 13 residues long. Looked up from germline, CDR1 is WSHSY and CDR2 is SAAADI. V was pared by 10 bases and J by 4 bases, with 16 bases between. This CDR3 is CATFGQYPTEAFF. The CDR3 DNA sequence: TGCGCCACCTTCGGCCAGTATCCCACTGAAGCTTTCTTT.

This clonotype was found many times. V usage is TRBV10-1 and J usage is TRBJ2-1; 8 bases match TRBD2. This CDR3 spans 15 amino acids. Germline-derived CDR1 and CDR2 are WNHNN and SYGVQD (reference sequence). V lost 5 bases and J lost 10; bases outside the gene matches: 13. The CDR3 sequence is CASSQAGEHFGEQFF. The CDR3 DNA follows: TGCGCCAGCAGTCAAGCGGGGGAACATTTTGGGGAGCAGTTCTTC.

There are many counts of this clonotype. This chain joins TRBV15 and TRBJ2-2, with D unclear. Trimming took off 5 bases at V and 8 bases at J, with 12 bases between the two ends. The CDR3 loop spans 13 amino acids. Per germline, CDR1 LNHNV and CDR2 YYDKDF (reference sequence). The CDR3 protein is CATSPPVNGELFF. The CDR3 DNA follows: TGTGCCACCAGCCCCCCCGTGAATGGGGAGCTGTTTTTT.

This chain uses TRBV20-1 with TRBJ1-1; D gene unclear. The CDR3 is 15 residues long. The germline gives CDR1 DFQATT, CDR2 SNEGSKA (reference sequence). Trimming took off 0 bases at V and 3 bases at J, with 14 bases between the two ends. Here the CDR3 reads CSAREASGVDTEAFF. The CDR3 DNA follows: TGCAGTGCTAGAGAGGCGAGCGGGGTCGACACTGAAGCTTTCTTT.

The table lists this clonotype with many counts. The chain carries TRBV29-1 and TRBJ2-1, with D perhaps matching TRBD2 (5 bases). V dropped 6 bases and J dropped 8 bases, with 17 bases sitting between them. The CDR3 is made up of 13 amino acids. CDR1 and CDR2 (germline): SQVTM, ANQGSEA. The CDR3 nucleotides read TGCAGCGTACCGGGAAGGCTTCGGGATGAGCAGTTCTTC. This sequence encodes CSVPGRLRDEQFF.

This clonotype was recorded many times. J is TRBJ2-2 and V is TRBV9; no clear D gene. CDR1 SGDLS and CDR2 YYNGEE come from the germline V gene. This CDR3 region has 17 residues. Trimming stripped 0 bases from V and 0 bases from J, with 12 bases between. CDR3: CASSVATYAPNTGELFF. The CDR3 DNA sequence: TGTGCCAGCAGCGTAGCCACCTACGCCCCGAACACCGGGGAGCTGTTTTTT.

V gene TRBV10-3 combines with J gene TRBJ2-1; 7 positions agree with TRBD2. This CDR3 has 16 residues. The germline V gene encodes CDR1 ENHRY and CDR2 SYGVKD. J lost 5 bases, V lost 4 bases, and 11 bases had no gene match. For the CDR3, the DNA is TGTGCCATCAGTGGGGAACTAGCACGGGGGGACAATGAGCAGTTCTTC. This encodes CAISGELARGDNEQFF.

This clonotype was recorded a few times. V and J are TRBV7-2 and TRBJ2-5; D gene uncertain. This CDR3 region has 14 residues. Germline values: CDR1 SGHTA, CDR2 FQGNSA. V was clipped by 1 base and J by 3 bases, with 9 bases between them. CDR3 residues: CASSLDPREETQYF. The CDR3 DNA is TGTGCCAGCAGCTTAGATCCCAGAGAAGAGACCCAGTACTTC. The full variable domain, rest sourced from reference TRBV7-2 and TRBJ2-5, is GAGVSQSPSNKVTEKGKDVELRCDPISGHTALYWYRQSLGQGLEFLIYFQGNSAPDKSGLPSDRFSAERTGGSVSTLTIQRTQQEDSAVYLCASSLDPREETQYFGPGTRLLVL.

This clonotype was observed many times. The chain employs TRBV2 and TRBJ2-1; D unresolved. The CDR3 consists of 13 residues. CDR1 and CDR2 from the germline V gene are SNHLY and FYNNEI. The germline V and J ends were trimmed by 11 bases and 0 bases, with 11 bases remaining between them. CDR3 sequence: CACKPSSYNEQFF. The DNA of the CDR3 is TGTGCCTGCAAACCTAGCTCCTACAATGAGCAGTTCTTC.

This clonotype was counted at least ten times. The CDR3 bases are TGCGCCACCTCGCGACTAGCGGGCTCCGAGCAGTACTTC. It translates to CATSRLAGSEQYF. This chain connects TRBV10-1 to TRBJ2-7; the match to TRBD2 covers 10 bases. V lost 10 bases and J lost 6; bases outside the gene matches: 9. The germline V gene has CDR1 WNHNN and CDR2 SYGVQD (reference sequence). The CDR3 has 13 residues.